Listed below are T cell receptor beta chains from one sample, sequenced in a study of shared clonotypes between healthy human individuals. The method was immunoSEQ multiplex PCR; TCRdb's version includes in-frame clones alone and lacks a portion of them. The repertoire holds over a million clones, with roughly 96% as singletons. Sequencing used naive CD4+ T cells sorted from blood. The receptors were gathered from a man aged 30 to 45 in good health. CDR3s include the opening cysteine and the closing phenylalanine or tryptophan. The D gene is left open where the match is weak. The listing skips clone size in some rows; elsewhere it reads once, few, many or a size class.

J: TRBJ2-7; V: TRBV21-1; size: -; D: -; DNA: TGTGCCAGCAGCAAAACAGGGACCTACGAGCAGTACTTC; CDR3: CASSKTGTYEQYF
J: TRBJ2-3; V: TRBV9; size: -; D: -; DNA: TGTGCCAGCAGCGTATCCGGACTACAAGGTACGCAGTATTTT; CDR3: CASSVSGLQGTQYF
J: TRBJ1-5; V: TRBV7-2; size: -; D: -; DNA: TGTGCCAGCAGCAACAGGAATCAGCCCCAGCATTTT; CDR3: CASSNRNQPQHF
J: TRBJ2-7; V: TRBV9; size: -; D: TRBD2; DNA: TGTGCCAGCAGCGTAGCTACGGGACTAGCGGGAGGCGAGCAGTACTTC; CDR3: CASSVATGLAGGEQYF
J: TRBJ1-1; V: TRBV9; size: -; D: TRBD1; DNA: TGTGCCAGCAGCGTAGGCGGACAGGGGACCGGGGGAGCTTTCTTT; CDR3: CASSVGGQGTGGAFF
J: TRBJ2-2; V: TRBV18; size: -; D: -; DNA: TGTGCCAGCTCACCACGGATCTTGGACTCCTACACCGGGGAGCTGTTTTTT; CDR3: CASSPRILDSYTGELFF
J: TRBJ2-5; V: TRBV5-1; size: -; D: TRBD1; DNA: TGCGCCAGCGGTCCTGACAGGGTAGAGACCCAGTACTTC; CDR3: CASGPDRVETQYF
J: TRBJ2-7; V: TRBV6-5; size: -; D: -; DNA: TGTGCCAGCAGCTCCTTGACAGGACCCTACGAGCAGTACTTC; CDR3: CASSSLTGPYEQYF
J: TRBJ2-7; V: TRBV18; size: -; D: -; DNA: TGTGCCAGCTCACCACCGGGGGGGCTACACTCCTACGAGCAGTACTTC; CDR3: CASSPPGGLHSYEQYF
J: TRBJ2-5; V: TRBV7-8; size: -; D: -; DNA: TGTGCCAGCAGTTTAGTCCAATTTCCAGAGACCCAGTACTTC; CDR3: CASSLVQFPETQYF
J: TRBJ1-1; V: TRBV9; size: once; D: -; DNA: TGTGCCAGCAGCTCCCCAGGATCCGGCACTGAAGCTTTCTTT; CDR3: CASSSPGSGTEAFF
J: TRBJ2-7; V: TRBV19; size: once; D: -; DNA: TGTGCCAGTAGTAGACAGTCCTTC; CDR3: CASSRQSF
J: TRBJ2-2; V: TRBV27; size: -; D: -; DNA: TGTGCCAGCAGTTTGTTTTTTTGGGGAGATGGGGACGGGGAGCTGTTTTTT; CDR3: CASSLFFWGDGDGELFF
J: TRBJ2-2; V: TRBV5-1; size: -; D: -; DNA: TGCGCCAGCAGCTTGGCGGCCGTTTTTGACACCGGGGAGCTGTTTTTT; CDR3: CASSLAAVFDTGELFF
J: TRBJ1-1; V: TRBV10-3; size: -; D: TRBD1; DNA: TGTGCCATCAGGGCGGACAGGGAATTGAGGGAAGCTTTCTTT; CDR3: CAIRADRELREAFF
J: TRBJ2-7; V: TRBV4-1; size: -; D: TRBD2; DNA: TGCGCCAGCAGCCTCAGGACTAGCGGGCTACTGGGCGGGGAGCAGTACTTC; CDR3: CASSLRTSGLLGGEQYF
J: TRBJ2-1; V: TRBV30; size: -; D: -; DNA: TGTGCCTGGAGTGTAGGGGAACTACTTGAGCAGTTCTTC; CDR3: CAWSVGELLEQFF
J: TRBJ2-3; V: TRBV6-5; size: -; D: -; DNA: TGTGCCAGCAGTTACTCGCCAGGGGTAGATACGCAGTATTTT; CDR3: CASSYSPGVDTQYF
J: TRBJ1-3; V: TRBV6-1; size: -; D: -; DNA: TGTGCCAGCAGGCGAGACGTCGTCTCTGGAAACACCATATATTTT; CDR3: CASRRDVVSGNTIYF
J: TRBJ2-1; V: TRBV7-6; size: -; D: -; DNA: TGTGCCAGCAGCTTAATCCCCCCGGGTGGCAATGAGCAGTTCTTC; CDR3: CASSLIPPGGNEQFF
J: TRBJ2-7; V: TRBV7-2; size: -; D: -; DNA: TGTGCCAGCAGCTTAGAGCAACTAACCTCCTACGAGCAGTACTTC; CDR3: CASSLEQLTSYEQYF
J: TRBJ1-1; V: TRBV18; size: -; D: TRBD1; DNA: TGTGCCAGCTCACCGCAGACAGGGATGAACACTGAAGCTTTCTTT; CDR3: CASSPQTGMNTEAFF
J: TRBJ1-5; V: TRBV28; size: -; D: -; DNA: TGTGCCAGCAGTCCCGAGGCAGGGCATAGCAATCAGCCCCAGCATTTT; CDR3: CASSPEAGHSNQPQHF
J: TRBJ2-7; V: TRBV6-1; size: -; D: -; DNA: TGTGCCAGCAGTGAAGCGCAGCATCAATCCTACGAGCAGTACTTC; CDR3: CASSEAQHQSYEQYF
J: TRBJ2-5; V: TRBV4-1; size: -; D: TRBD1; DNA: TGCGCCAGCAGCCTCCAGGGGGCAGAGACCCAGTACTTC; CDR3: CASSLQGAETQYF
J: TRBJ2-7; V: TRBV5-4; size: -; D: TRBD2; DNA: TGTGCCAGCAGCTTGTTCTTAGCGGGAGGTTCCGAGCAGTACTTC; CDR3: CASSLFLAGGSEQYF